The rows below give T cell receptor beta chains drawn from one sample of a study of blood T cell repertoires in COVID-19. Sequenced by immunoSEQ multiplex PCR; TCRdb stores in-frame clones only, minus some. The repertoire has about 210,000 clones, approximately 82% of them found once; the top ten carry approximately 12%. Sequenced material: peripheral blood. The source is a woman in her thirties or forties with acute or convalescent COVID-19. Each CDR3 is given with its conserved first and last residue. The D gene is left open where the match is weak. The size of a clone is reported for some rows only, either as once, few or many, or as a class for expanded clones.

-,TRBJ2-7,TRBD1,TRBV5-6,TGTGCCAGCAGCTTTGGGACAGGGGTGTACGAGCAGTACTTC,CASSFGTGVYEQYF
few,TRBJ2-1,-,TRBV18,TGTGCCAGCTCACCACCAACGATGGGCAGCAATGAGCAGTTCTTC,CASSPPTMGSNEQFF
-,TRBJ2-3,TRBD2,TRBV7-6,TGTGCCAGCAGCTTAACCGGGACTAGCGGGAGAAATACGCAGTATTTT,CASSLTGTSGRNTQYF
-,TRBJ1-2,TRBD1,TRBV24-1,TGTGCCACCAGTTCAGGACAGGGGCGGTATGGCTACACCTTC,CATSSGQGRYGYTF
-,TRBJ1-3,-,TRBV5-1,TGCGCCAGCAGCTTAGCGCAGAGCTCTGGAAACACCATATATTTT,CASSLAQSSGNTIYF
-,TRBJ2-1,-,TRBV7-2,TGTGCCAGCAGCTCTGACCACGGGTTGAGGTCCTACAATGAGCAGTTCTTC,CASSSDHGLRSYNEQFF
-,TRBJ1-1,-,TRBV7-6,TGTGCCAGCAGCTTACAGGGGTGGACTGAAGCTTTCTTT,CASSLQGWTEAFF
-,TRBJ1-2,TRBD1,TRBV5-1,TGCGCCAGCAGCTTGGACGGACAGGGGGCAGGTGGCTACACCTTC,CASSLDGQGAGGYTF
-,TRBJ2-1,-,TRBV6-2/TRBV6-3,TGTGCCAGCAGTTACCGAGGGCCCCTTTACAATGAGCAGTTCTTC,CASSYRGPLYNEQFF
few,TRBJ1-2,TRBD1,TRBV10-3,TGTGCCATCAGTGAAACAGGGGAGTATGGCTACACCTTC,CAISETGEYGYTF
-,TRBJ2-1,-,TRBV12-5,TGTGCTAGTGGTTTGGTACGAGGGGGACAACCCTACAATGAGCAGTTCTTC,CASGLVRGGQPYNEQFF
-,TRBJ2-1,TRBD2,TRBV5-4,TGTGCCAGCAGCCCGGGCGGGACTAGCGGGAGGTATGAGCAGTTCTTC,CASSPGGTSGRYEQFF
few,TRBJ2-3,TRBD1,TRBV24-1,TGTGCCACCAGTGATACGGGACAGGGGTTAACAGATACGCAGTATTTT,CATSDTGQGLTDTQYF
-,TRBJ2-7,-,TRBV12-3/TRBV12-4,TGTGCCAGCAGTTCACTTTATGGTTACGAGCAGTACTTC,CASSSLYGYEQYF
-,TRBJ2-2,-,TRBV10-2,TGCGCCAGCACCTCACAGGGGGGGGGCACCGGGGAGCTGTTTTTT,CASTSQGGGTGELFF
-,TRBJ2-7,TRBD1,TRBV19,TGTGCCAGTAGTGCACAGGGGGCGGTCTACGAGCAGTACTTC,CASSAQGAVYEQYF
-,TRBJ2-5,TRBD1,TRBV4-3,TGCGCCAGCAGCCAAGATTACAGGGGCCAAGAGACCCAGTACTTC,CASSQDYRGQETQYF
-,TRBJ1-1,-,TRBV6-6,TGTGCCAGCAGTTACTCAGAGGGGGACACTGAAGCTTTCTTT,CASSYSEGDTEAFF
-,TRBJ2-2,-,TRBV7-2,TGTGCCAGCCACTTTGGGGGAGGCACCGGGGAGCTGTTTTTT,CASHFGGGTGELFF
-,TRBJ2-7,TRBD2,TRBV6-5,TGTGCCAGCAGTTACCGACAGACTAGCCAAACCTACGAGCAGTACTTC,CASSYRQTSQTYEQYF
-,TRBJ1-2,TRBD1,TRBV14,TGTGCCAGCAGCCAGATAACCGGGACAGGGAACGGTGGCTACACCTTC,CASSQITGTGNGGYTF
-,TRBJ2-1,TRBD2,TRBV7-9,TGTGCCAGCAGCCCTGTTGCGGGAGGTCTTGAGCAGTTCTTC,CASSPVAGGLEQFF
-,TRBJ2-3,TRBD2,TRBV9,TGTGCCAGCAGCGTAGGACTAGCGGGAGGGGGGCGAGATACGCAGTATTTT,CASSVGLAGGGRDTQYF
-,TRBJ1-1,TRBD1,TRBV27,TGTGCCAGCAGTTTAGGGACAGGGAACACTGAAGCTTTCTTT,CASSLGTGNTEAFF
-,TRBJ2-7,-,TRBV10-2,TGCGCCAGCAGTCCCGGGGCCTACGAGCAGTACTTC,CASSPGAYEQYF
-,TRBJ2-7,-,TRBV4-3,TGCGCCAGCAGCCAAAGTAGTGGAGGATTCTACGAGCAGTACTTC,CASSQSSGGFYEQYF
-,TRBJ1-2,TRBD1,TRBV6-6,TGTGCCACTTCCGGGGGACAGGGGGCGGATGGCTACACCTTC,CATSGGQGADGYTF
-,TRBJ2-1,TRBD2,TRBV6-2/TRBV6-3,TGTGCCAGCAGTTACTTCGGGACTAGCGCTTCCCGAGAGAACAATGAGCAGTTCTTC,CASSYFGTSASRENNEQFF
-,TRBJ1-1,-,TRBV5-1,TGCGCCAGCAGCCCCCTAACGGGGAGCAGCGGGAACACTGAAGCTTTCTTT,CASSPLTGSSGNTEAFF
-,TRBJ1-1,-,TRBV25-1,TGTGCCAGCAGTGGCGACAGGTTAGGGAACACTGAAGCTTTCTTT,CASSGDRLGNTEAFF
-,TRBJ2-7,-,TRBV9,TGTGCCAGCAGCGCCGGACTCGCTAGCTCCTACGAGCAGTACTTC,CASSAGLASSYEQYF
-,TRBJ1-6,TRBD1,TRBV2,TGTGCCAGCAGTGAAGCCAGACGTCCCGGGACAGGGGACCATTCACCCCTCCACTTT,CASSEARRPGTGDHSPLHF
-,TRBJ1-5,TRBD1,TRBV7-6,TGTGCCAGCAGCTTAGCGCAGACAGGGTATCAGCCCCAGCATTTT,CASSLAQTGYQPQHF
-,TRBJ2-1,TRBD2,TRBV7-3,TGTGCCAGCAGCCCACTAGCGGGGGGGATAATGAGCTCCTACAATGAGCAGTTCTTC,CASSPLAGGIMSSYNEQFF
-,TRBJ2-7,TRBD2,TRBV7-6,TGTGCCAGCAGCTTAGAGGCAGGGAGGGGCGACGAGCAGTACTTC,CASSLEAGRGDEQYF
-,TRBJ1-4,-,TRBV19,TGTGCCAGTAGTTCCGGAGGACAGTACACTAATGAAAAACTGTTTTTT,CASSSGGQYTNEKLFF
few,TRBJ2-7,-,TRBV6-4,TGTGCCAGCAGTGAGTGTGGACTGTACCTCAGCTCCTACGAGCAGTACTTC,CASSECGLYLSSYEQYF
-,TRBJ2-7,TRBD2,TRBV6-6,TGTGCCAGCAGTTCCGGGGGGAGGCACCCTAGGCAGTACTTC,CASSSGGRHPRQYF
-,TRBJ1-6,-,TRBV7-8,TGTGCCAGCAGCTTATTGCCGCAAACAGGGATGTATAATTCACCCCTCCACTTT,CASSLLPQTGMYNSPLHF
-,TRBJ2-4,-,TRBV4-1,TGCGCCAGCAGCCAGCTGAGACCCGGACGGGGGTTAGCCAAAAACATTCAGTACTTC,CASSQLRPGRGLAKNIQYF
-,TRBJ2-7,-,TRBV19,TGTGCCAGTAGTATCCGGGACTCAGAGGTGCAGTACTTC,CASSIRDSEVQYF
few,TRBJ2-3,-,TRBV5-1,TGCGCCAGCAGCCCAGCGGGTTCAGATACGCAGTATTTT,CASSPAGSDTQYF